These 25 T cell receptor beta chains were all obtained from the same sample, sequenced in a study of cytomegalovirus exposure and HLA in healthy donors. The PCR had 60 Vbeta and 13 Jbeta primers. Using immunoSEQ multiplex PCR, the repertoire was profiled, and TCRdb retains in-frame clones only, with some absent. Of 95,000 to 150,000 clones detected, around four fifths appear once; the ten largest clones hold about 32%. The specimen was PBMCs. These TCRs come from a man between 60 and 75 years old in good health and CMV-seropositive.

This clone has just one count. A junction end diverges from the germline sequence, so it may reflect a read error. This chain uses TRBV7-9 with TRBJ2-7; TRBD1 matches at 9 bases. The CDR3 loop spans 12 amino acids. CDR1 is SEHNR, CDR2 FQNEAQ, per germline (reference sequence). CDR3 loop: CSSSLAGTGIAF. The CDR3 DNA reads TGTTCCAGCAGCCTTGCCGGGACAGGGATTGCCTTC.

This CDR3 reads CASSYGESRGYEQYF. The CDR3 region has the DNA TGTGCCAGCAGTTACGGTGAAAGCCGCGGCTACGAGCAGTACTTC. This chain links TRBV6-6 with TRBJ2-7; no definite D call. The CDR3 extends over 15 amino acids. CDR1 MNHNY and CDR2 SVGAGI come from the germline V gene (reference sequence). V gave up 2 bases and J gave up 3 bases, with 14 bases separating them.

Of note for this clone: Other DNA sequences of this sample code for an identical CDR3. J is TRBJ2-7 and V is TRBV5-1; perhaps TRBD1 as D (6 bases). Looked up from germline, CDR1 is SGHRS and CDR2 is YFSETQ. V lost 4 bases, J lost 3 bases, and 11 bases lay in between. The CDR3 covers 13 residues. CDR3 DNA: TGCGCCAGCAGCGGAACGGACAGCTACGAGCAGTACTTC. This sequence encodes CASSGTDSYEQYF. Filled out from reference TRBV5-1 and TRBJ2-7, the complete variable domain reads KAGVTQTPRYLIKTRGQQVTLSCSPISGHRSVSWYQQTPGQGLQFLFEYFSETQRNKGNFPGRFSGRQFSNSRSEMNVSTLELGDSALYLCASSGTDSYEQYFGPGTRLTVT.

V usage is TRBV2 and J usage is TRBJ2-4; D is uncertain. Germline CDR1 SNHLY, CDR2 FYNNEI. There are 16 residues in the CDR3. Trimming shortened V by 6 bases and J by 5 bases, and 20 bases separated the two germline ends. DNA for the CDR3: TGTGCCAGCAGCCCGCCCGGCCGACAAAACCAAAACATTCAGTACTTC. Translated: CASSPPGRQNQNIQYF. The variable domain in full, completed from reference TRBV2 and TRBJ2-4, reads EPEVTQTPSHQVTQMGQEVILRCVPISNHLYFYWYRQILGQKVEFLVSFYNNEISEKSEIFDDQFSVERPDGSNFTLKIRSTKLEDSAMYFCASSPPGRQNQNIQYFGAGTRLSVL.

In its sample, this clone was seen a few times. This chain's CDR3 is CASSFTIGEPQHF. CDR3 in DNA: TGTGCCAGCAGCTTTACGATCGGGGAGCCCCAGCATTTT. This rearrangement joins TRBV7-2 to TRBJ1-5; no firm D call. Germline values: CDR1 SGHTA, CDR2 FQGNSA. This CDR3 is 13 amino acids long. With 3 bases removed from V and 8 bases from J, the gap between germline ends came to 11 bases.

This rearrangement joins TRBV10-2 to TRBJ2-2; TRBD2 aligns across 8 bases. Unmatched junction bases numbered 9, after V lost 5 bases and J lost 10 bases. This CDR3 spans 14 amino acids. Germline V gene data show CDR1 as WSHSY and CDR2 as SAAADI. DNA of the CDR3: TGCGCCAGCAGTTCGGGAGGGACTGAGGAGGAGCTGTTTTTT. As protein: CASSSGGTEEELFF.

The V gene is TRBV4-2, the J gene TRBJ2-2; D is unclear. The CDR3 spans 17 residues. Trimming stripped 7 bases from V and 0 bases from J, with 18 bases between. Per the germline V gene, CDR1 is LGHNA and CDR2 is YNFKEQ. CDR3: CASTPPSGASNTGELFF. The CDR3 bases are TGTGCCAGCACCCCTCCCTCCGGTGCGTCGAACACCGGGGAGCTGTTTTTT.

The CDR3 protein is CSVGTGPETEAFF. The CDR3 DNA sequence: TGCAGCGTAGGGACAGGGCCAGAAACTGAAGCTTTCTTT. This rearrangement joins TRBV29-1 to TRBJ1-1; TRBD1 matches 9 bases. V shed 6 bases and J 5 bases; nucleotides not matched to a gene: 7. CDR1 is SQVTM, CDR2 ANQGSEA, per germline. This CDR3 is built from 13 residues.

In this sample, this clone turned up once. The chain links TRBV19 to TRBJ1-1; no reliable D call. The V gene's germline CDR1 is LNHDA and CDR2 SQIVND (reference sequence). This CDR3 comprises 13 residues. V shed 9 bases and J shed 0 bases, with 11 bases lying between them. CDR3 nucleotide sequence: TGTGCCAGCCAGTACGGGTTGAACACTGAAGCTTTCTTT. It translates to CASQYGLNTEAFF.

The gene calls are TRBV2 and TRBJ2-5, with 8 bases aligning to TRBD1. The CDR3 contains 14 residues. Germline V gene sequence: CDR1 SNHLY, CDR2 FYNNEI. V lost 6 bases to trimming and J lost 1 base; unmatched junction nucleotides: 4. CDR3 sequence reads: CASRGTGGQETQYF. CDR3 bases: TGTGCCAGCAGGGGGACAGGAGGCCAAGAGACCCAGTACTTC.

The CDR3 protein is CASSQAPGFPITTNEKLFF. DNA of the CDR3: TGCGCCAGCAGCCAAGCTCCAGGGTTCCCCATCACTACTAATGAAAAACTGTTTTTT. The chain uses TRBV4-1 and TRBJ1-4; tentative D call: TRBD1 (5 bases). Trimming removed 1 base at V and 2 bases at J, with 20 bases between. The germline gives CDR1 MGHRA, CDR2 YSYEKL. This CDR3 is 19 amino acids long.

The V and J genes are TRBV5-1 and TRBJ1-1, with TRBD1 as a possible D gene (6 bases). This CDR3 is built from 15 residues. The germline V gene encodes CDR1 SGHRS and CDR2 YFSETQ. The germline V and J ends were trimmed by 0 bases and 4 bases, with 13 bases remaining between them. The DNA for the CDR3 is TGCGCCAGCAGCTTGGAGGGGGGGAGAGGCACTGAAGCTTTCTTT. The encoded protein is CASSLEGGRGTEAFF.

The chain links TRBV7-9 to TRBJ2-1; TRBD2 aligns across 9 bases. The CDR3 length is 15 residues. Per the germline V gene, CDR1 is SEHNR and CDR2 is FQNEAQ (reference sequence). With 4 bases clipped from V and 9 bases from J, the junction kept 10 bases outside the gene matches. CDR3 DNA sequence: TGTGCCAGCAGCTCAGGGGCGGGGGGGGGACGTGAGCAGTTCTTC. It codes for CASSSGAGGGREQFF.

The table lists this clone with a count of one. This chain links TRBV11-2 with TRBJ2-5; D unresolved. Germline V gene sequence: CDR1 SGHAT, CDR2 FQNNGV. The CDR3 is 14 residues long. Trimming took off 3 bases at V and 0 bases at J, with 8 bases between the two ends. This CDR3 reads CASSFTDYQETQYF. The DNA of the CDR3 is TGTGCCAGCAGCTTCACAGATTACCAAGAGACCCAGTACTTC. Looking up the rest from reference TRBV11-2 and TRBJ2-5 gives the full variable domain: EAGVAQSPRYKIIEKRQSVAFWCNPISGHATLYWYQQILGQGPKLLIQFQNNGVVDDSQLPKDRFSAERLKGVDSTLKIQPAKLEDSAVYLCASSFTDYQETQYFGPGTRLLVL.

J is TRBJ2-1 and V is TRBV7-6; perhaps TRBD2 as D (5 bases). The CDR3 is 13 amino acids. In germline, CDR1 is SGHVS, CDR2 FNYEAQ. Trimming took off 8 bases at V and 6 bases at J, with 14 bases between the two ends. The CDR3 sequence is CASGPSGINEQFF. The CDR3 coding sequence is TGTGCCAGCGGCCCTTCGGGGATCAATGAGCAGTTCTTC.

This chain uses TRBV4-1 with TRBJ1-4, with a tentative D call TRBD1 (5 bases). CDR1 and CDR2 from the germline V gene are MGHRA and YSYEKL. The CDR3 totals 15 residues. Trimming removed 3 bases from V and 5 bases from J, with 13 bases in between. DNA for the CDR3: TGCGCCAGCAGCCAGAGCGGGACGGGGAATGAAAAACTGTTTTTT. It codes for CASSQSGTGNEKLFF.

The CDR3 sequence is CASSRQGVREAFF. In nucleotides, the CDR3 is TGTGCCAGTAGTAGACAGGGAGTTCGCGAAGCTTTCTTT. The chain links TRBV19 to TRBJ1-1; 7 bases match TRBD1. The CDR3 consists of 13 residues. Germline V gene data show CDR1 as LNHDA and CDR2 as SQIVND (reference sequence). Losses at the gene ends were 4 bases for V and 8 bases for J; bases not matched to a gene: 7.

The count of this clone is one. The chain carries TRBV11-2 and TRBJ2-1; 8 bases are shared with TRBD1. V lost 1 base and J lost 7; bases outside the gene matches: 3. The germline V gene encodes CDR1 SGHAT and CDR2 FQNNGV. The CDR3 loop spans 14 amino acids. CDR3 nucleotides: TGTGCCAGCAGCTTAGGTAACAGGGGGAATGAGCAGTTCTTC. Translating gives CASSLGNRGNEQFF.

The CDR3, as DNA: TGTGCCAGCAGTGACCGGGGGTACACTGAAGCTTTCTTT. Residues: CASSDRGYTEAFF. The chain has TRBV25-1 and TRBJ1-1, with a tentative D call TRBD1 (5 bases). Germline CDR1 reads MGHDK; CDR2 reads SYGVNS. The V and J ends lost 3 bases and 3 bases respectively, with 8 bases between them. The CDR3 spans 13 residues.

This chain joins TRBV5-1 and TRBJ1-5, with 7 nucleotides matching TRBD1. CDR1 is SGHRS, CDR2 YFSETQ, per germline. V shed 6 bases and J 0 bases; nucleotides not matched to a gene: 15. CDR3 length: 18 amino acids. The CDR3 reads CASTYGTAGVYSNQPQHF. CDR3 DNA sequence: TGCGCCAGCACCTACGGGACAGCTGGGGTGTATAGCAATCAGCCCCAGCATTTT. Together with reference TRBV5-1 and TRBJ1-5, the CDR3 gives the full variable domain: KAGVTQTPRYLIKTRGQQVTLSCSPISGHRSVSWYQQTPGQGLQFLFEYFSETQRNKGNFPGRFSGRQFSNSRSEMNVSTLELGDSALYLCASTYGTAGVYSNQPQHFGDGTRLSIL.

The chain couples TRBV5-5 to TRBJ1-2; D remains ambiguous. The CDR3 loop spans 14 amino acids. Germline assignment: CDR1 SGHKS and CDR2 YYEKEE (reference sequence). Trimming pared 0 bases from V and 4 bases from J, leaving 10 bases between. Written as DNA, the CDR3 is TGTGCCAGCAGCTTGGAAGGGAGAGGCTATGGCTACACCTTC. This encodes CASSLEGRGYGYTF.

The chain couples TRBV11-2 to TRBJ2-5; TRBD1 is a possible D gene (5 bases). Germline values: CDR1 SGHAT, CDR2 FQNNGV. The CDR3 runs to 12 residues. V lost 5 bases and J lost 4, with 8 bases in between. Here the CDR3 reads CASSLDIETQYF. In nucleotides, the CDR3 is TGTGCCAGCAGCCTGGACATAGAGACCCAGTACTTC.

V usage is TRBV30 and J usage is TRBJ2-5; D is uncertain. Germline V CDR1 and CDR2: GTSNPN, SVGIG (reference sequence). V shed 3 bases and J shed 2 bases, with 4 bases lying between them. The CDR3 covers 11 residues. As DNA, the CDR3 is TGTGCCTGGAGCACTCAAGAGACCCAGTACTTC. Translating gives CAWSTQETQYF.

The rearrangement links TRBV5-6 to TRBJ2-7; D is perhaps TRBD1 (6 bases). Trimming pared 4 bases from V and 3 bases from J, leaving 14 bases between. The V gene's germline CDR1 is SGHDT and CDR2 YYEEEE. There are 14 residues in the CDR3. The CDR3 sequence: CASSQETGDYEQYF. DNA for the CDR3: TGTGCCAGCAGCCAAGAGACAGGAGACTACGAGCAGTACTTC.

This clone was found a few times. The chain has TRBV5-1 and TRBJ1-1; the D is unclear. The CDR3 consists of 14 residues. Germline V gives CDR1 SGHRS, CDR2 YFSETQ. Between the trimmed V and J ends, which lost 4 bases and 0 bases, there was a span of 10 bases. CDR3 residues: CASSRGILNTEAFF. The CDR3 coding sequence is TGCGCCAGCAGCCGTGGCATTCTGAACACTGAAGCTTTCTTT.